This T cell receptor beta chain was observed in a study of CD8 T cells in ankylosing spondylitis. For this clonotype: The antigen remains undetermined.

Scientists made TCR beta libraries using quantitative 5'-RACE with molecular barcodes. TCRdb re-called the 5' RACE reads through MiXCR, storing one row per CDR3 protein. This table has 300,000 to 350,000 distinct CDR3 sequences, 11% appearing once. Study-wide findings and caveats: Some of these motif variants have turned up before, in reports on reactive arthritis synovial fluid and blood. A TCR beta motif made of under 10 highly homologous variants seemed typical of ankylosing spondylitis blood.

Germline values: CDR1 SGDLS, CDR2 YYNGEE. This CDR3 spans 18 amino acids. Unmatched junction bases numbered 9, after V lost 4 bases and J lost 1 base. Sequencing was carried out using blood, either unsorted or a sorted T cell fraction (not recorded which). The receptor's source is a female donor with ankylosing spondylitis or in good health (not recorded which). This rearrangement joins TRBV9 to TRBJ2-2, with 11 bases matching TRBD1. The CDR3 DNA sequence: TGTGCCAGCAGCCTCCGGACAGGGGGCATCGGGAACACCGGGGAGCTGTTTTTT. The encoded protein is CASSLRTGGIGNTGELFF.